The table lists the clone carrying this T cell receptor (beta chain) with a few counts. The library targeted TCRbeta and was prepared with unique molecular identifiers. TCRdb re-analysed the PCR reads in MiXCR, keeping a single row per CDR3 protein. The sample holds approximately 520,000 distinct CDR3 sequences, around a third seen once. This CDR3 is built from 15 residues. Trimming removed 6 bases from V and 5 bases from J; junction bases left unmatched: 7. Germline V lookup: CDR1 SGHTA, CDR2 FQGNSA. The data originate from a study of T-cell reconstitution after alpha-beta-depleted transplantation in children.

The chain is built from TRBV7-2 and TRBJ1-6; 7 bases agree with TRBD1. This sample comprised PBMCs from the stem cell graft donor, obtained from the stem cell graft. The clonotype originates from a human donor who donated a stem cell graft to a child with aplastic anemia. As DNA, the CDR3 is TGTGCCAGCAGGAGATGGGGACAGAATAATTCACCCCTCCACTTT. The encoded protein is CASRRWGQNNSPLHF.